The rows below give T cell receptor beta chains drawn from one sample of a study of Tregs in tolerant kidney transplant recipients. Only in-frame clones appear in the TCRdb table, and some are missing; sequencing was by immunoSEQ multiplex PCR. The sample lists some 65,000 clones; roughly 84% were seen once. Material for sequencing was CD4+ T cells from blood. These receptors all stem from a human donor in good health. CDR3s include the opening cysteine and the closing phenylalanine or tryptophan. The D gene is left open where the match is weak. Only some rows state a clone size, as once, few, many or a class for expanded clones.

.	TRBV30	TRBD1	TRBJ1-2	TGTGCCTTGCCAGGGGGCGGCTATGGCTACACCTTC	CALPGGGYGYTF
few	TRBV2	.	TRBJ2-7	TGTGCCAGCAGCCAGTCGGAGCAGTACTTC	CASSQSEQYF
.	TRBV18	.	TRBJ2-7	TGTGCCAGCTCACCCAGTGGGGACGAGCAGTACTTC	CASSPSGDEQYF
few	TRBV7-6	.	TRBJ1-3	TGTGCCAGCAGCTCGGGCTCTGGAAACACCATATATTTT	CASSSGSGNTIYF
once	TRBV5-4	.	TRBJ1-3	TGTGCCAGCAGCCCGGACGTATCTCTGAACACCATATATTTT	CASSPDVSLNTIYF
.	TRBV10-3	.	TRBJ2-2	TGTGCCATCAGTGTGACCCCCCCCCAGAACACCGGGGAGCTGTTTTTT	CAISVTPPQNTGELFF
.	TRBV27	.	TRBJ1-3	TGTGCCAGCAGGCGTACAAGATCCTCTGGAAACACCATATATTTT	CASRRTRSSGNTIYF
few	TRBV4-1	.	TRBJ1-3	TGCGCCAGCAGCCAAGGGTCCGGGGCGCTATATTTT	CASSQGSGALYF
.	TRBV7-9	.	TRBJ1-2	TGTGCCAGCAGCTTAGACAGACTCTATGGCTACACCTTC	CASSLDRLYGYTF
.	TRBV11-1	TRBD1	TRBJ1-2	TGTGCCAGCAGCTTTACAGGGGACCATGGCTACACCTTC	CASSFTGDHGYTF
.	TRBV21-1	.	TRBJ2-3	TGTGCCAGCAGCGCCGGGACTAGCACAGATACGCAGTATTTT	CASSAGTSTDTQYF
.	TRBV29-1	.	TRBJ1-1	TGCAGCGTTGAAGACGTTTCCCCGGAGGGCACTGAAGCTTTCTTT	CSVEDVSPEGTEAFF
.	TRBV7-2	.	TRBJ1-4	TGTGCCAGCAGCAAAAGACAGGTTACGAACCCTAATGAAAAGCTGTTTTTT	CASSKRQVTNPNEKLFF
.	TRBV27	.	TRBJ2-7	TGTGCCAGCAGTTTCTCCCGTCAGGCGGGAGAGCAGTACTTC	CASSFSRQAGEQYF
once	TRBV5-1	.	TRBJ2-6	TGCGCCAGCAGCTTCAGCTCTGGGGCCAACGTCCTGACTTTC	CASSFSSGANVLTF